The next 5 T cell receptor beta chains were all read from a single sample in a study of PD-1 blockade in classical Hodgkin lymphoma. Libraries were prepared by immunoSEQ multiplex PCR; TCRdb keeps only in-frame clonotypes and omits some of them. This table holds 10,000 to 15,000 clones, about 80% found once. Time point reported: cycle 4 day 1 (C4D1), after less than 7 weeks of nivolumab. Every patient experienced relapse after autologous stem cell transplantation, and brentuximab vedotin exposure varied. The CD4+ T cells used were purified from thawed PBMCs through magnetic negative selection. The sample here was CD4+ T cells from blood, taken before the fourth cycle of nivolumab. The origin of the receptors is a human donor with classical Hodgkin lymphoma.

This clone was picked up a small number of times. The chain carries TRBV2 and TRBJ2-7; D might be TRBD2 (5 bases). The CDR3 sequence is 14 residues long. CDR1 is SNHLY and CDR2 is FYNNEI in the germline V gene. V lost 8 bases and J 4 bases, leaving 18 bases between the germline ends. The CDR3 DNA reads as TGTGCCAGCTTGCGGGCGGATATCTCGTACGAGCAGTACTTC. It yields the protein CASLRADISYEQYF.

The J gene is TRBJ2-1, the V gene TRBV30; D uncertain. V lost 3 bases, J lost 2 bases, and 5 bases lay in between. The length of the CDR3 is 12 residues. In germline, CDR1 is GTSNPN, CDR2 SVGIG (reference sequence). In nucleotides, the CDR3 is TGTGCCTGGAGACCTACCTACAATGAGCAGTTCTTC. Protein product: CAWRPTYNEQFF.

The rearrangement uses TRBV7-2 and TRBJ2-3; D is unclear. V was shortened by 1 base and J by 4 bases, with 9 bases between the two germline ends. Germline assignment: CDR1 SGHTA and CDR2 FQGNSA. The CDR3 is 14 amino acids. CDR3 amino acids: CASSLEGRADTQYF. DNA for the CDR3: TGTGCCAGCAGCTTAGAGGGCCGGGCAGATACGCAGTATTTT.

In its sample, this clone was seen once. The CDR3 nucleotides read TGCGCCTCCCAGGGGGTCCTGAACACCGGGGAGCTGTTTTTT. It codes for CASQGVLNTGELFF. The rearrangement uses TRBV5-1 and TRBJ2-2, with 7 bases aligning to TRBD1. Per germline, CDR1 SGHRS and CDR2 YFSETQ. CDR3 size: 14 residues. V dropped 10 bases and J dropped 1; count of bases not matched to a gene: 7.

The chain recombines TRBV7-2 with TRBJ1-4; possibly TRBD1 for D (6 bases). This CDR3 region has 15 residues. V was shortened by 3 bases and J by 5 bases, with 13 bases between the two germline ends. CDR1 and CDR2 from the germline V gene are SGHTA and FQGNSA. The CDR3 is CASSLTPGVNEKLFF. CDR3 DNA sequence: TGTGCCAGCAGCTTGACGCCAGGGGTGAATGAAAAACTGTTTTTT.